This T cell receptor (beta chain) is from a study of cytomegalovirus exposure and HLA in healthy donors. Study as a whole: Sequencing of 180 million or so T cells in an earlier analysis found more than 100 million unique TCR beta sequences. The study, taken as a whole, reports: The investigators catalogued 150 to 200 TCR beta chains as cytomegalovirus-associated. Three of the chains that were CMV-associated were confirmed in vitro to be specific for CMV antigens. It is likely that the observed cluster of highly shared sequence variants was a sequencing artifact.

Looked up from germline, CDR1 is SGDLS and CDR2 is YYNGEE. The V and J ends lost 0 bases and 4 bases respectively, with 12 bases between them. The CDR3 length is 15 residues. As for this clone: As yet, its antigen is unknown.

The PCR contained 60 Vbeta and 13 Jbeta primers. Assay used: immunoSEQ multiplex PCR; TCRdb lists only in-frame clones, some missing. Among about 150,000 clones listed, around 79% were seen once. The source of this sequence is a human donor in good health. Material for sequencing was PBMCs. This rearrangement joins TRBV9 to TRBJ2-3; TRBD1 is a possible D gene (6 bases). The CDR3 DNA reads as TGTGCCAGCAGCGTAGGAGGGGGACCGGCAGATACGCAGTATTTT. Translating it yields CASSVGGGPADTQYF. Full variable domain (rest looked up from reference TRBV9 and TRBJ2-3): DSGVTQTPKHLITATGQRVTLRCSPRSGDLSVYWYQQSLDQGLQFLIQYYNGEERAKGNILERFSAQQFPDLHSELNLSSLELGDSALYFCASSVGGGPADTQYFGPGTRLTVL.